This T cell receptor beta chain was documented in a study of blood T cell repertoires in COVID-19. This table comes from immunoSEQ multiplex PCR, and its TCRdb copy is limited to in-frame clones, with some not included. This sample yields 110,000 or so clones, of which roughly 84% are seen a single time; around 3.4% belongs to the top ten. This clone came up once. The same CDR3 also results from other DNA sequences found in this sample. Trimming left V 6 bases short and J 5 bases short, with 11 bases between. Per germline, CDR1 SGHRS and CDR2 YFSETQ. The CDR3 covers 13 residues. The sequenced sample consisted of peripheral blood. The TCR was taken from a man aged 40-49 years with acute or convalescent COVID-19. The chain uses TRBV5-1 and TRBJ1-4; the D gene is possibly TRBD1 (5 bases). As DNA, the CDR3 is TGCGCCAGCACGACGGGGGGAAATGAAAAACTGTTTTTT. Its translation is CASTTGGNEKLFF.